The T cell receptor (beta chain) described here comes from a study of control samples from healthy donors and cancer patients. Clones were read by immunoSEQ multiplex PCR, and TCRdb kept only the in-frame ones, dropping some. The sample includes about 77,000 clones, roughly 92% seen only once; the top ten take 5.8%. This CDR3 region has 18 residues. This sequence originates from an older woman in good health. Sequencing was performed on blood. The V call is TRBV21-1, the J call TRBJ2-6; no DNA check was done on the table's D call, TRBD2. TRBV21-1 is a pseudogene segment. The CDR3 bases are TGTGCCAGCAGCAGGTCGAGACTTCCGAAATCTGGGGCCAACGTCCTGACTTTC. It translates to CASSRSRLPKSGANVLTF.